This record covers a single T cell receptor (beta chain). Authors' data handling: Reference gene primer amplification gave estimated nucleated cell counts. Using immunoSEQ multiplex PCR, the repertoire was profiled, and TCRdb retains in-frame clones only, with some absent. The DNA gave D and trimming, while V, J and clone size come from that table. The sample comprises over 150,000 clones, 75% to 85% of which are singletons, and around 14% rests with the top ten. The source of the sample is a study of blood T cell repertoires in COVID-19. At the level of the study: Samples came from the United States, Italy and Spain, spanning acute and convalescent COVID-19. From T cells, B-cell-depleted T cells, or PBMCs came the material, which was cDNA or gDNA.

The sample comprised peripheral blood. The clonotype comes from a human donor in a cohort sampled during active COVID-19.

Here the CDR3 reads CASSWGGSEKLFF. As DNA, the CDR3 is TGTGCCAGCAGTTGGGGGGGGAGTGAAAAACTGTTTTTT. The chain joins TRBV6-5 to TRBJ1-4, with a weak D call TRBD1 (5 bases). Germline V gene sequence: CDR1 MNHEY, CDR2 SVGAGI. The CDR3 contains 13 residues. Trimming took 4 bases from V and 7 from J, leaving 10 bases between them.